The 20 T cell receptor beta chains below all came from one sample that was sequenced in a study of cytomegalovirus exposure and HLA in healthy donors. 60 Vbeta and 13 Jbeta primers were used in PCR. Measured with immunoSEQ multiplex PCR; TCRdb has only the in-frame clones, and not every one. The sample lists approximately 82,000 clones; around 79% were seen once. The specimen was PBMCs. The receptors shown here come from a man aged 35 to 55 in good health and CMV-seronegative.

The V call is TRBV27, the J call TRBJ2-6, with D uncertain. V was pared by 5 bases and J by 4 bases, with 18 bases between. Germline V CDR1 and CDR2: MNHEY, SMNVEV (reference sequence). CDR3 length: 17 amino acids. Here the CDR3 reads CASSRHLLGSGANVLTF. CDR3 DNA: TGTGCCAGCAGTCGCCACCTTCTAGGATCAGGGGCCAACGTCCTGACTTTC. The entire variable domain, with the rest obtained from reference TRBV27 and TRBJ2-6, is as follows: EAQVTQNPRYLITVTGKKLTVTCSQNMNHEYMSWYRQDPGLGLRQIYYSMNVEVTDKGDVPEGYKVSRKEKRNFPLILESPSPNQTSLYFCASSRHLLGSGANVLTFGAGSRLTVL.

CDR3 loop: CASSLDRVRQPQHF. CDR3 in DNA: TGTGCCAGCAGCTTAGACAGGGTTCGTCAGCCCCAGCATTTT. J is TRBJ1-5 and V is TRBV11-2; the D gene is possibly TRBD1 (5 bases). The CDR3 is made up of 14 amino acids. Germline V gene data show CDR1 as SGHAT and CDR2 as FQNNGV. V lost 0 bases and J 6 bases, leaving 9 bases between the germline ends.

The DNA of the CDR3 is TGCAGCGCCGGGGGGTCCGTTGTGAATGAGCAGTTCTTC. Translating gives CSAGGSVVNEQFF. This chain connects TRBV29-1 to TRBJ2-1; TRBD2 matches at 7 bases. The germline CDR1 and CDR2 sequences are SQVTM and ANQGSEA. The CDR3 has 13 residues. V was pared by 7 bases and J by 7 bases, with 10 bases of the junction left unmatched.

The V call is TRBV7-9, the J call TRBJ1-2, with a tentative D call TRBD1 (5 bases). Looked up from germline, CDR1 is SEHNR and CDR2 is FQNEAQ (reference sequence). Trimming pared 5 bases from V and 2 bases from J, leaving 9 bases between. The CDR3 covers 13 residues. Here the CDR3 reads CASSAGLNYGYTF. CDR3 coding DNA: TGTGCCAGCAGCGCGGGACTGAACTATGGCTACACCTTC.

V gene TRBV7-9 combines with J gene TRBJ1-5; D might be TRBD1 (5 bases). CDR1 SEHNR and CDR2 FQNEAQ come from the germline V gene (reference sequence). The CDR3 has 15 amino acids. Trimming removed 5 bases at V and 1 base at J, with 12 bases between. CDR3 loop: CASSAAGRSNQPQHF. The CDR3 coding sequence is TGTGCCAGCAGCGCCGCGGGGCGGAGCAATCAGCCCCAGCATTTT. Together with reference TRBV7-9 and TRBJ1-5, the CDR3 gives the full variable domain: DTGVSQNPRHKITKRGQNVTFRCDPISEHNRLYWYRQTLGQGPEFLTYFQNEAQLEKSRLLSDRFSAERPKGSFSTLEIQRTEQGDSAMYLCASSAAGRSNQPQHFGDGTRLSIL.

This clone appeared once. The gene calls are TRBV5-1 and TRBJ2-7; TRBD1 aligns across 7 bases. V dropped 4 bases and J dropped 3; count of bases not matched to a gene: 13. CDR3 size: 16 residues. CDR1 is SGHRS, CDR2 YFSETQ, per germline. DNA for the CDR3: TGCGCCAGCAGCGTGCGACCGGGACAGTATAACTACGAGCAGTACTTC. Its translation: CASSVRPGQYNYEQYF.

V gene TRBV11-3 combines with J gene TRBJ2-5, with 7 bases lining up with TRBD1. V lost 5 bases to trimming and J lost 0 bases; unmatched junction nucleotides: 6. CDR3 size: 15 residues. The germline gives CDR1 SGHNT, CDR2 YENEEA. CDR3 in DNA: TGTGCCAGCAGCCGAACGGGGACAGACCAAGAGACCCAGTACTTC. Translation: CASSRTGTDQETQYF.

This rearrangement joins TRBV10-3 to TRBJ2-2; D not resolved. Trimming took 0 bases from V and 10 from J, leaving 15 bases between them. The CDR3 runs 15 residues. Germline CDR1 and CDR2: ENHRY and SYGVKD. The CDR3 sequence is CAISESSQRGAELFF. Written as DNA, the CDR3 is TGTGCCATCAGTGAGTCGAGTCAACGAGGAGCGGAGCTGTTTTTT.

This clone came up a few times. The rearrangement uses TRBV28 and TRBJ1-2, with D possibly being TRBD1 (6 bases). The ends were cut back, 8 bases at V and 0 bases at J, with 16 bases in the middle. This CDR3 has 15 residues. Germline V gene sequence: CDR1 MDHEN, CDR2 SYDVKM. CDR3 sequence: CASQPGARANYGYTF. The DNA of the CDR3 is TGTGCCAGCCAACCAGGGGCGCGGGCTAACTATGGCTACACCTTC.

The chain joins TRBV4-2 to TRBJ2-3, with D hard to call. Deletions cut 0 bases from V and 2 bases from J, with 9 bases between. The CDR3 contains 15 residues. The germline CDR1 and CDR2 sequences are LGHNA and YNFKEQ. The chain's CDR3 is CASSQEWQNTDTQYF. The CDR3 DNA reads TGTGCCAGCAGCCAAGAATGGCAGAACACAGATACGCAGTATTTT.

This chain connects TRBV2 to TRBJ1-2; D is unresolved. The CDR3 length is 14 residues. Trimming took off 6 bases at V and 4 bases at J, with 15 bases between the two ends. From germline, CDR1 is SNHLY and CDR2 FYNNEI. CDR3 sequence reads: CASRGIDTSYGYTF. The DNA for the CDR3 is TGTGCCAGCAGGGGCATTGATACCTCCTATGGCTACACCTTC.

This sequence joins TRBV5-1 and TRBJ2-7; D possibly corresponds to TRBD2 (5 bases). Germline CDR1 and CDR2: SGHRS and YFSETQ. The V and J ends lost 7 bases and 3 bases respectively, with 14 bases between them. This CDR3 comprises 13 residues. CDR3 DNA: TGCGCCAGCCGCCGGGGAGTGGGCTACGAGCAGTACTTC. Translated, it gives CASRRGVGYEQYF.

Notes on this clone: A junction boundary mismatches the germline segment, possibly from a read error. The rearrangement joins TRBV7-9 to TRBJ2-1; 10 positions agree with TRBD2. The CDR3 totals 14 residues. Germline CDR1 SEHNR, CDR2 FQNEAQ (reference sequence). The CDR3, as DNA: TGTTCCAGCAGCTTAGGACTAGCGGAGGATGAGCAGTTCTTC. Its translation is CSSSLGLAEDEQFF.

The chain combines TRBV5-1 with TRBJ2-3; 11 nucleotides match TRBD2. The length of the CDR3 is 14 residues. Germline V gives CDR1 SGHRS, CDR2 YFSETQ. Trimming cost V 2 bases and J 4 bases; bases outside gene matches: 0. The CDR3 loop reads CASSLLAGADTQYF. CDR3 DNA: TGCGCCAGCAGCTTACTAGCGGGAGCAGATACGCAGTATTTT.

The genes are TRBV7-6 and TRBJ2-3; TRBD1 matches 7 bases. The CDR3 consists of 14 residues. The germline V gene encodes CDR1 SGHVS and CDR2 FNYEAQ. V lost 5 bases, J lost 6 bases, and 8 bases stayed unmatched. The CDR3 is CASSHSDREDTQYF. The CDR3 nucleotides read TGTGCCAGCAGCCACTCCGACAGGGAGGATACGCAGTATTTT.

V and J are TRBV10-2 and TRBJ2-2, with 11 bases identical to TRBD1. V lost 3 bases to trimming and J lost 6 bases; unmatched junction nucleotides: 6. This CDR3 region has 16 residues. Germline V CDR1 and CDR2: WSHSY, SAAADI. The CDR3 DNA follows: TGCGCCAGCAGTGACCTAGGGACAGGGGGGTCCGGGGAGCTGTTTTTT. Translation gives CASSDLGTGGSGELFF.

Details on this clone: A read error may produce the germline difference seen at one junction end. This chain links TRBV7-9 with TRBJ2-7; 8 nucleotides align to TRBD2. Germline values: CDR1 SEHNR, CDR2 FQNEAQ (reference sequence). The CDR3 totals 14 residues. CDR3 loop: CSSSTSGGAYEQYF. CDR3 DNA sequence: TGTTCCAGCAGCACCTCGGGGGGGGCCTACGAGCAGTACTTC. Using reference TRBV7-9 and TRBJ2-7 for the parts outside the CDR3, the full variable domain is DTGVSQNPRHKITKRGQNVTFRCDPISEHNRLYWYRQTLGQGPEFLTYFQNEAQLEKSRLLSDRFSAERPKGSFSTLEIQRTEQGDSAMYLCSSSTSGGAYEQYFGPGTRLTVT.

The chain recombines TRBV29-1 with TRBJ1-3; D may be TRBD1 (5 bases). V was clipped by 5 bases and J by 0 bases, with 8 bases between them. The CDR3 extends over 13 amino acids. The germline gives CDR1 SQVTM, CDR2 ANQGSEA. The CDR3 protein is CSVSQDSGNTIYF. The CDR3 nucleotides are TGCAGCGTTTCACAGGACTCTGGAAACACCATATATTTT.

This clone was seen a handful of times. J is TRBJ2-1 and V is TRBV19; 13 positions agree with TRBD2. This CDR3 region has 15 residues. The germline gives CDR1 LNHDA, CDR2 SQIVND (reference sequence). The trim removed 4 bases at V and 10 bases at J, leaving 7 bases unmatched. The CDR3 protein is CASSKGLAGESEQFF. The CDR3 DNA follows: TGTGCCAGTAGTAAAGGACTAGCGGGAGAGAGCGAGCAGTTCTTC.

This clone showed up just once. The chain joins TRBV15 to TRBJ1-4; 9 bases match TRBD1. The germline CDR1 and CDR2 sequences are LNHNV and YYDKDF (reference sequence). The CDR3 contains 16 residues. V lost 5 bases and J lost 6; bases outside the gene matches: 10. The CDR3 bases are TGTGCCACCAGCGCGCCGACAGGGGGTATGGATGAAAAACTGTTTTTT. Its translation: CATSAPTGGMDEKLFF. The variable domain in full, with the rest retrieved from reference TRBV15 and TRBJ1-4, is DAMVIQNPRYQVTQFGKPVTLSCSQTLNHNVMYWYQQKSSQAPKLLFHYYDKDFNNEADTPDNFQSRRPNTSFCFLDIRSPGLGDTAMYLCATSAPTGGMDEKLFFGSGTQLSVL.